This T cell receptor beta chain was found in a study of cytomegalovirus exposure and HLA in healthy donors. CDR3 length equals 13 residues. The germline CDR1 and CDR2 sequences are WSHSY and SAAADI. Trimming pared 2 bases from V and 4 bases from J, leaving 9 bases between. With 60 Vbeta and 13 Jbeta primers, the PCR was carried out. Profiling relied on immunoSEQ multiplex PCR, and the TCRdb table lists in-frame clones only, not all of them. The sample consists of roughly 160,000 clones, around 77% of them appearing once. Sequenced input: PBMCs. The V call is TRBV10-2, the J call TRBJ2-7; D is possibly TRBD1 (5 bases). The sequence was obtained from a young man in good health and CMV-seropositive. The chain's CDR3 is CASSENQGYEQYF. The CDR3 nucleotides read TGCGCCAGCAGTGAGAATCAGGGTTACGAGCAGTACTTC.